Detailed here is one TCR beta chain. Its antigen is currently unknown. The sample comes from a study of T cell responses to AZD1222 COVID-19 vaccine. Study findings and constraints: Reportedly, close to half of spike-specific TCRs are directed against unmutated variant regions. Spike-specific TCR breadth and depth went up after people got two AZD1222 doses. Dominant at 160-218 and 743-854, vaccine-associated CD4 TCRs also spanned spike.

This CDR3 region has 15 residues. Profiling relied on immunoSEQ multiplex PCR, and the TCRdb table lists in-frame clones only, not all of them. The sample has roughly 200,000 clones, just over 85% seen once. The sample consisted of peripheral blood, taken on day 0 of AZD1222 vaccination. V usage is TRBV21-1 and J usage is TRBJ1-2. TRBV21-1 is annotated as a pseudogene. The receptor was isolated from an adult in good health. The CDR3 here is CASSKGGGIDYGYTF. CDR3 nucleotides: TGTGCCAGCAGCAAAGGTGGGGGGATTGACTATGGCTACACCTTC.